This TCR beta chain was identified during a study of response to subunit inactivated influenza vaccine. Study observations and caveats: Authors suggested few new T cells are recruited by each seasonal influenza vaccination.

This clonotype was seen once. Its antigen remains unknown. TCRdb itself ran the RT-PCR reads through MiXCR, one entry per CDR3 protein. The data show 300,000 to 350,000 distinct CDR3 sequences, with about a fifth seen just once and 10% held by the top ten. CDR1 and CDR2 from the germline V gene are SGHKS and YYEKEE (reference sequence). The CDR3 totals 14 residues. V shed 0 bases and J shed 5 bases, with 11 bases lying between them. The receptor was derived from a man aged 50-75 years who received an inactivated influenza vaccine. The specimen was PBMCs from blood, collected less than 22 months after vaccination. V usage is TRBV5-5 and J usage is TRBJ1-1; D call uncertain. CDR3 protein: CASSLGPAGTEAFF. The CDR3 DNA follows: TGTGCCAGCAGCTTGGGACCCGCCGGGACTGAAGCTTTCTTT.